The 10 T cell receptor beta chains in this list originate from one sample, sequenced in a study of shared clonotypes between healthy human individuals. The repertoire was sequenced with immunoSEQ multiplex PCR; TCRdb's copy has only in-frame clones and lacks some. The table has 2 million to 2.5 million clones, 90% to 95% seen once. Material for sequencing was naive CD4+ T cells from PBMCs. Subset of the sample: CD45RA+ positively selected. The receptors were sampled from a young man in good health. Some clones in this sample may be carry-over from other donors' samples.

CDR3 loop: CASSQNLAGLSGNTEAFF. The DNA for the CDR3 is TGCGCCAGCAGCCAGAATCTAGCCGGGCTCTCGGGGAACACTGAAGCTTTCTTT. The V and J genes are TRBV4-3 and TRBJ1-1, with unresolved D. The CDR3 sequence is 18 residues long. Trimming took 3 bases from V and 1 from J, leaving 21 bases between them. Germline CDR1 is LGHNA and CDR2 is YSLEER.

The gene calls are TRBV5-1 and TRBJ1-3; the D gene is possibly TRBD1 (6 bases). V lost 4 bases and J lost 0, with 17 bases in between. The CDR3 sequence is 17 residues long. Germline V gene lookup returns CDR1 SGHRS and CDR2 YFSETQ. DNA for the CDR3: TGCGCCAGCAGCCCTCTAACAGGGTCTCACTCTGGAAACACCATATATTTT. Translated, it gives CASSPLTGSHSGNTIYF. The full variable domain, its missing parts supplied by reference TRBV5-1 and TRBJ1-3, is KAGVTQTPRYLIKTRGQQVTLSCSPISGHRSVSWYQQTPGQGLQFLFEYFSETQRNKGNFPGRFSGRQFSNSRSEMNVSTLELGDSALYLCASSPLTGSHSGNTIYFGEGSWLTVV.

The chain recombines TRBV2 with TRBJ2-2; no definite D call. Germline lookup yields CDR1 SNHLY and CDR2 FYNNEI. V lost 2 bases and J lost 0, with 10 bases in between. The CDR3 runs 16 residues. CDR3 coding DNA: TGTGCCAGCAGTGAATATGGGTTCGCGAACACCGGGGAGCTGTTTTTT. Translated: CASSEYGFANTGELFF.

A single count supports this clone. CDR3 sequence (DNA): TGTGCCAGCAGCGTTACGTCGCAGGGGGCTCAAGAGACCCAGTACTTC. It yields the protein CASSVTSQGAQETQYF. The chain uses TRBV9 and TRBJ2-5; 8 nucleotides align to TRBD1. This CDR3 region has 16 residues. The ends lost 2 bases at V and 2 bases at J; junction bases unmatched: 8. Germline values: CDR1 SGDLS, CDR2 YYNGEE.

The chain employs TRBV7-9 and TRBJ2-5, with D tentatively TRBD1 or TRBD2 (6 bases each). The CDR3 consists of 17 residues. Germline V gene sequence: CDR1 SEHNR, CDR2 FQNEAQ (reference sequence). The V and J ends lost 5 bases and 4 bases respectively, with 23 bases between them. The CDR3 nucleotides read TGTGCCAGCAGCCCCCTAAGGGGGGCACGAGAGGCAGAGACCCAGTACTTC. This encodes CASSPLRGAREAETQYF.

The chain joins TRBV7-3 to TRBJ2-5; D perhaps matches TRBD1 (5 bases). V lost 0 bases and J 5 bases, leaving 16 bases between the germline ends. CDR1 is SGHTA and CDR2 is FQGTGA in the germline V gene. CDR3 length: 16 amino acids. The CDR3: CASSLTAGLPGETQYF. In nucleotides, the CDR3 is TGTGCCAGCAGCTTAACGGCAGGGCTCCCCGGGGAGACCCAGTACTTC.

The chain joins TRBV4-1 to TRBJ1-4; D is possibly TRBD1 (6 bases). The CDR3 loop spans 15 amino acids. Trimming removed 1 base at V and 2 bases at J, with 8 bases between. Germline CDR1 reads MGHRA; CDR2 reads YSYEKL. The CDR3 here is CASSQGQGTNEKLFF. CDR3 nucleotides: TGCGCCAGCAGCCAAGGGCAGGGGACTAATGAAAAACTGTTTTTT.

V usage is TRBV11-3 and J usage is TRBJ2-1, with 7 bases aligning to TRBD2. V trimming: 0 bases; J trimming: 10 bases; junction bases outside the gene matches: 6. CDR1 and CDR2 (germline): SGHNT, YENEEA. The CDR3 consists of 14 residues. CDR3 nucleotide sequence: TGTGCCAGCAGCTTAGATCCTCTAGCGGAGGAGCAGTTCTTC. It codes for CASSLDPLAEEQFF.

V usage is TRBV13 and J usage is TRBJ2-1; D is possibly TRBD1 (6 bases). Germline values: CDR1 PRHDT, CDR2 FYEKMQ (reference sequence). V was pared by 5 bases and J by 12 bases, with 23 bases between. The CDR3 totals 15 residues. The CDR3 is CASSPNRGGSLVQFF. The CDR3 DNA follows: TGTGCCAGCAGCCCGAATCGAGGGGGTAGCTTGGTGCAGTTCTTC.

This chain links TRBV6-1 with TRBJ2-2, with D maybe TRBD1 (6 bases). The CDR3 runs 15 residues. The germline V gene has CDR1 MNHNS and CDR2 SASEGT. Trimming left V 10 bases short and J 1 base short, with 16 bases between. CDR3 in amino acids: CATKRGKMNTGELFF. The CDR3 bases are TGTGCCACCAAGAGGGGGAAAATGAACACCGGGGAGCTGTTTTTT.